The present T cell receptor (beta chain) was sequenced within a study of blood T cell repertoires in COVID-19 (dated by TCRdb to about 2020). Turning to the overall study: Collaborator samples came from the United States, Italy and Spain and covered acute and convalescent phases of COVID-19. The material from the prospective study consisted of cDNA or gDNA derived from T cells, B-cell-depleted T cells, or PBMCs. Deeply sampled blood TCRbeta repertoires from subjects exposed to, actively infected with, or recovered from COVID-19 were included in the dataset. The repertoires were released in a freely available public database intended as a resource for research on the immune response to SARS-CoV-2. The samples were drawn from the first 160 participants of the ongoing ImmuneRACE study and from 1,254 subjects provided by 6 global collaborators. The sample metadata nearly always contained a de-identified subject ID, COVID-19 status, age in years and sex. HLA class I and class II types, where available, came from metadata supplied by the sample provider rather than from assay-based typing. Paper-wide results and their limitations: Clinical and demographic metadata were provided uncurated, with the amount varying by source and participant.

The collaborating institutions used their own protocols to collect whole blood in K2EDTA tubes. Collaborator samples were shipped for TCRbeta analysis as frozen whole blood, isolated PBMCs, or DNA extracted from either sample type. Notes on this clone: The specificity of this receptor is unknown. Per-nucleotide qualities are absent, and no much larger clonotype sits a single base away.

The immunoSEQ Assay, a bias-controlled multiplex PCR, was used to amplify TCRbeta CDR3 regions from genomic DNA. In the source study's methods: Within the assay, amplification of reference gene primers was used to estimate how many nucleated cells each sample contained. To quantify the absolute abundance of each unique TCRbeta CDR3 rearrangement, sequence reads were collapsed and filtered. For each sample, productive Simpson clonality was calculated as the square root of Simpson's diversity index across productive rearrangements. TCRdb took this table from immuneACCESS and kept in-frame rearrangements with V and J called. Such tables lack part of the clones; where checked against another copy, unresolved V genes explain under half of the gap, and the rest is unexplained. V, J and clone size were drawn from that table, and D and trimming were deduced from the DNA. This sample holds about 140,000 clones; around 90% were observed only once. The top ten clones comprise around 1.7% of the sample.

V lost 5 bases and J lost 2 bases; the stretch between them is 16 bases long. There are 15 amino acids in the CDR3, from cysteine to phenylalanine inclusive. This entry keeps only the CDR3 DNA: 45 bases, framed from base 1. CDR1 SEHNR and CDR2 FQNEAQ are derived from the germline V gene (reference sequence). Sequencing used peripheral blood. This clonotype was obtained from a woman between 45 and 60 years old with acute or convalescent COVID-19. The rearrangement joined TRBV7-9 to TRBJ2-7; perhaps TRBD1 is the D gene, with 5 bases matching. Here the CDR3 is given as CASSGRGGTTYEQYF. The bases read TGTGCCAGCAGCGGAAGGGGTGGAACTACCTACGAGCAGTACTTC.